Listed below are T cell receptor beta chains from one sample, sequenced in a study of beta chain features in type 1 diabetes. Sequencing was performed with immunoSEQ multiplex PCR; in TCRdb, only in-frame clones are kept and a portion is missing. Here the sample spans approximately 380,000 clones, around 15% being singletons. Material: naive CD4+ T cells from blood. The receptors derive from a woman younger than 35 in good health. Each CDR3 is given with its conserved first and last residue. Fields, in order: CDR3 DNA, CDR3 protein, V gene, D gene, J gene, clone size. D genes are given only for firm matches. Clone size appears in some rows only: once, few, many, or a class for an expanded clone.

TGCGCCAGCAGCTGGGGCCGTGATGAGGATACGCAGTATTTT	CASSWGRDEDTQYF	TRBV5-1	.	TRBJ2-3	.
TGTGCCAGCAGTTTTAGTCCGCCCCGGAACACTGAAGCTTTCTTT	CASSFSPPRNTEAFF	TRBV28	.	TRBJ1-1	few
TGCGCCAGCAGACTCTACCCAGGGATGGATGGCTACACCTTC	CASRLYPGMDGYTF	TRBV4-1	.	TRBJ1-2	few
TGTGCCAGCAGCCCCCAAAGACAGGGCCATGGCTACACCTTC	CASSPQRQGHGYTF	TRBV7-2	TRBD1	TRBJ1-2	few
TGTGCCAGTAGTATAGATAGCGGGGCAATCTACAATGAGCAGTTCTTC	CASSIDSGAIYNEQFF	TRBV19	TRBD2	TRBJ2-1	few
TGTGCCAGCAGCTTAGTGGAAACCGGGGCTTTCTTT	CASSLVETGAFF	TRBV7-9	.	TRBJ1-1	few
TGTGCCAGCAGCTTAGTGAGGACTAGCGGGAGGGCCGGACCCTACGAGCAGTACTTC	CASSLVRTSGRAGPYEQYF	TRBV7-2	TRBD2	TRBJ2-7	once
TGTGCCAGCCGATGGGACAGAGACCTTCTCAATGAGCAGTTCTTC	CASRWDRDLLNEQFF	TRBV2	TRBD1	TRBJ2-1	few
TGTGCCAGCACCAAGGGACTAGCGGGGGCCACAGATACGCAGTATTTT	CASTKGLAGATDTQYF	TRBV7-2	TRBD2	TRBJ2-3	.
TGTGCCAGCCGAAAGGCCGGGACTAGGGACAATGAGCAGTTCTTC	CASRKAGTRDNEQFF	TRBV27	TRBD2	TRBJ2-1	few
TGTGCCTGGAGGCCCAGGGGGCGCGGAGAGACCCAGTACTTC	CAWRPRGRGETQYF	TRBV30	TRBD1	TRBJ2-5	few
TGTGCCACCAGCAGGCGGGATCTGGCGGGAGGCCACGAGCAGTACTTC	CATSRRDLAGGHEQYF	TRBV15	TRBD2	TRBJ2-7	.
TGTGCCAGCAGTCTGAATACTAACCAAGAGACCCAGTACTTC	CASSLNTNQETQYF	TRBV11-2	.	TRBJ2-5	.
TGTGCCTGGAGTGTAGACGAGACTTCTCTTTACAATGAGCAGTTCTTC	CAWSVDETSLYNEQFF	TRBV30	.	TRBJ2-1	few
TGTGCCTGGACTTCTTTAGATCTTATCGGGGAGCTGTTTTTT	CAWTSLDLIGELFF	TRBV30	.	TRBJ2-2	.
TGCGCCAGCAGCTTGACCCCTGACAGGGCAAACATTCAGTACTTC	CASSLTPDRANIQYF	TRBV5-1	TRBD1	TRBJ2-4	few
TGTGCCAGCAGCTTGGCCCCTCAGGGGGGTGCCAAAAACATTCAGTACTTC	CASSLAPQGGAKNIQYF	TRBV5-4	.	TRBJ2-4	.
TGTGCCAGCAGTGAAGCCGGGACACCATATAGCAATCAGCCCCAGCATTTT	CASSEAGTPYSNQPQHF	TRBV6-1	.	TRBJ1-5	.
TGTGCCAGCAGTTTAAACAGGGACCACGAGCAGTACTTC	CASSLNRDHEQYF	TRBV28	.	TRBJ2-7	.
TGCAGCGTAGCGGGTTTGAATCAGCCCCAGCATTTT	CSVAGLNQPQHF	TRBV29-1	.	TRBJ1-5	.
TGTGCCAGCAATCAAGGGGGAGAAAATGAAAAACTGTTTTTT	CASNQGGENEKLFF	TRBV28	.	TRBJ1-4	few
TGTGCCAGCAGCTCCCCTAGACAGGACACTGAAGCTTTCTTT	CASSSPRQDTEAFF	TRBV7-9	.	TRBJ1-1	few
TGCGCCAGCAGCTTGGGAGGGACTTCAACCTACGAGCAGTACTTC	CASSLGGTSTYEQYF	TRBV5-1	.	TRBJ2-7	few
TGCGCCAGCAGCCAAGATCAGGGCCAGGGGAATTATGGCTACACCTTC	CASSQDQGQGNYGYTF	TRBV4-3	.	TRBJ1-2	few
TGTGCCAGCAACTTCAATAACTATGGCTACACCTTC	CASNFNNYGYTF	TRBV7-9	.	TRBJ1-2	.
TGTGCCAGCAGCCAAGAGAGTGGAAGCGGGAGAGTCACAGATACGCAGTATTTT	CASSQESGSGRVTDTQYF	TRBV4-2	TRBD2	TRBJ2-3	few
TGTGCCAGCAGCGCCTTTAGCGGAGCGAACACCGGGGAGCTGTTTTTT	CASSAFSGANTGELFF	TRBV25-1	.	TRBJ2-2	.
TGTGCCAGCAGCTTAGCCTCAGCGGGCACTAGCACAGATACGCAGTATTTT	CASSLASAGTSTDTQYF	TRBV11-2	.	TRBJ2-3	.
TGTGCCATCAGTTTCTCCGGGTCATACACAGATACGCAGTATTTT	CAISFSGSYTDTQYF	TRBV10-3	.	TRBJ2-3	.
TGTGCCAGCAGCTTAAATCCAGGGAAGGAGGAGCAGTTCTTC	CASSLNPGKEEQFF	TRBV7-3	.	TRBJ2-1	few
TGTGCCGCACGGGGGGAGTTAAATGAGCAGTTCTTC	CAARGELNEQFF	TRBV6-6	TRBD2	TRBJ2-1	.
TGTGCCAGCAGTGACCAGGCGGGAGATACGCAGTATTTT	CASSDQAGDTQYF	TRBV25-1	.	TRBJ2-3	few
TGTGCCAGCAGCATCGACCGGGGCAATGAGCAGTTCTTC	CASSIDRGNEQFF	TRBV7-8	.	TRBJ2-1	.